These 25 T cell receptor beta chains share one sample of origin, sequenced in a study of PD-1 blockade in classical Hodgkin lymphoma. Profiled with immunoSEQ multiplex PCR; TCRdb holds only in-frame clones, not every one. The table shows some 90,000 clones, with just under 80% occurring only once. Regarding time point: cycle 4 day 1 (C4D1), after less than 7 weeks of nivolumab. Every patient relapsed after autologous stem cell transplantation, and brentuximab vedotin exposure varied. This sample comprised peripheral blood mononuclear cells (PBMCs), obtained before the fourth cycle of nivolumab. All receptors derive from a human donor with classical Hodgkin lymphoma.

The chain couples TRBV18 to TRBJ1-1; 7 nucleotides agree with TRBD1. Germline V CDR1 and CDR2: KGHSH, LQKENI. This CDR3 comprises 14 residues. J was trimmed by 4 bases and V by 5 bases; bases with no gene match: 7. The CDR3, as DNA: TGTGCCAGCTCAATTTGGACAGGTTCCACTGAAGCTTTCTTT. As protein: CASSIWTGSTEAFF. The whole variable domain, remainder taken from reference TRBV18 and TRBJ1-1, is NAGVMQNPRHLVRRRGQEARLRCSPMKGHSHVYWYRQLPEEGLKFMVYLQKENIIDESGMPKERFSAEFPKEGPSILRIQQVVRGDSAAYFCASSIWTGSTEAFFGQGTRLTVV.

This rearrangement joins TRBV29-1 to TRBJ2-5; 7 bases match TRBD1. Germline CDR1 reads SQVTM; CDR2 reads ANQGSEA. The CDR3 runs to 11 residues. CDR3 sequence reads: CSGQGEETQYF. The CDR3 region has the DNA TGCAGTGGCCAGGGGGAAGAGACCCAGTACTTC. The whole variable domain, filled in from reference TRBV29-1 and TRBJ2-5, reads SAVISQKPSRDICQRGTSLTIQCQVDSQVTMMFWYRQQPGQSLTLIATANQGSEATYESGFVIDKFPISRPNLTFSTLTVSNMSPEDSSIYLCSGQGEETQYFGPGTRLLVL.

The genes are TRBV6-6 and TRBJ2-1, with 8 bases matching TRBD1. Germline V gives CDR1 MNHNY, CDR2 SVGAGI (reference sequence). This CDR3 has 14 amino acids. V dropped 7 bases and J dropped 6; count of bases not matched to a gene: 8. As DNA, the CDR3 is TGTGCCAGCACCCTCGGAACAGGGGGCAATGAGCAGTTCTTC. As protein: CASTLGTGGNEQFF.

The DNA of the CDR3 is TGTGCCAGCTCACGCCTGACAGTCCCGAACACTGAAGCTTTCTTT. It translates to CASSRLTVPNTEAFF. The chain is built from TRBV18 and TRBJ1-1; weak D call: TRBD1 (5 bases). Germline CDR1 is KGHSH and CDR2 is LQKENI. This CDR3 has 15 residues. Trimming took off 4 bases at V and 1 base at J, with 13 bases between the two ends.

To note about this clone: The identical CDR3 is also encoded by other nucleotide sequences in the sample. The chain has TRBV5-6 and TRBJ2-5, with D possibly being TRBD2 (6 bases). Germline V lookup: CDR1 SGHDT, CDR2 YYEEEE. CDR3 length equals 12 residues. Deletions cut 3 bases from V and 5 bases from J, with 8 bases between. The CDR3 here is CASSSGRETQYF. Written as DNA, the CDR3 is TGTGCCAGCAGCTCGGGGAGGGAGACCCAGTACTTC.

The rearrangement links TRBV4-3 to TRBJ2-7, with a weak D call TRBD1 (6 bases). This CDR3 is built from 15 residues. The V end lost 4 bases, the J end lost 2 bases, and 15 bases lay between the germline ends. Per the germline V gene, CDR1 is LGHNA and CDR2 is YSLEER. The CDR3 region is CASSLGTRATYEQYF. The DNA of the CDR3 is TGCGCCAGCAGCCTAGGGACACGAGCTACCTACGAGCAGTACTTC.

The chain uses TRBV10-3 and TRBJ2-3; TRBD2 matches at 16 bases. The trim removed 6 bases at V and 0 bases at J, leaving 9 bases unmatched. Per the germline V gene, CDR1 is ENHRY and CDR2 is SYGVKD. The CDR3 spans 19 residues. The CDR3 region is CAIRPGLAGGINSTDTQYF. CDR3 bases: TGTGCCATCAGGCCGGGACTAGCGGGAGGGATCAACAGCACAGATACGCAGTATTTT.

The chain recombines TRBV2 with TRBJ1-1; D call uncertain. Germline CDR1 is SNHLY and CDR2 is FYNNEI. Trimming removed 5 bases from V and 4 bases from J, with 5 bases in between. The CDR3 spans 11 residues. CDR3 sequence: CASSLTTEAFF. The CDR3 bases are TGTGCCAGCAGTCTGACCACTGAAGCTTTCTTT.

The gene calls are TRBV2 and TRBJ2-5, with D possibly being TRBD1 or TRBD2 (5 bases each). V lost 7 bases and J lost 5, with 14 bases in between. The CDR3 is made up of 13 amino acids. Germline CDR1 and CDR2: SNHLY and FYNNEI. The CDR3 DNA sequence: TGTGCCAGCACAGGGACGGGAATCGAGACCCAGTACTTC. It translates to CASTGTGIETQYF.

The chain is built from TRBV7-8 and TRBJ1-5; 8 bases line up with TRBD1. There are 16 residues in the CDR3. Trimming cost V 6 bases and J 1 base; bases outside gene matches: 8. Looked up from germline, CDR1 is SGHVS and CDR2 is FQNEAQ. CDR3: CASSLRQGISNQPQHF. CDR3 nucleotides: TGTGCCAGCAGTTTAAGACAGGGGATCAGCAATCAGCCCCAGCATTTT.

J is TRBJ2-1 and V is TRBV7-6; D may be TRBD1 (6 bases). With 1 base removed from V and 0 bases from J, the gap between germline ends came to 7 bases. Germline CDR1 is SGHVS and CDR2 is FNYEAQ. CDR3 size: 15 residues. This CDR3 is CASSLVGASYNEQFF. The CDR3 nucleotides read TGTGCCAGCAGCTTAGTGGGGGCCTCCTACAATGAGCAGTTCTTC.

The table lists this clone with a count of one. This sequence joins TRBV10-3 and TRBJ2-3, with D hard to call. CDR1 is ENHRY and CDR2 is SYGVKD in the germline V gene. Trimming removed 4 bases at V and 5 bases at J, with 10 bases between. This CDR3 contains 13 residues. CDR3 sequence: CAISGTIRDTQYF. In DNA, the CDR3 is TGTGCCATCAGTGGGACCATACGAGATACGCAGTATTTT.

The chain is built from TRBV6-6 and TRBJ1-5; no definite D call. This CDR3 spans 15 amino acids. Trimming stripped 0 bases from V and 6 bases from J, with 12 bases between. Germline assignment: CDR1 MNHNY and CDR2 SVGAGI (reference sequence). Written as DNA, the CDR3 is TGTGCCAGCAGTTACTCGGGAGGAGGGAGTCAGCCCCAGCATTTT. This codes for CASSYSGGGSQPQHF.

The chain recombines TRBV19 with TRBJ2-7, with D tentatively TRBD1 (5 bases). This CDR3 has 15 amino acids. Germline V lookup: CDR1 LNHDA, CDR2 SQIVND (reference sequence). V lost 3 bases, J lost 2 bases, and 14 bases lay in between. The CDR3: CASSIGLGLTYEQYF. CDR3 DNA sequence: TGTGCCAGTAGTATCGGTCTGGGGCTTACCTACGAGCAGTACTTC. The whole variable domain, remainder taken from reference TRBV19 and TRBJ2-7, is DGGITQSPKYLFRKEGQNVTLSCEQNLNHDAMYWYRQDPGQGLRLIYYSQIVNDFQKGDIAEGYSVSREKKESFPLTVTSAQKNPTAFYLCASSIGLGLTYEQYFGPGTRLTVT.

The chain carries TRBV19 and TRBJ1-1; D ambiguous. Trimming removed 5 bases from V and 4 bases from J, with 11 bases in between. The germline gives CDR1 LNHDA, CDR2 SQIVND (reference sequence). This CDR3 is 13 amino acids long. The CDR3 region is CASSPRMATEAFF. The CDR3 DNA reads TGTGCCAGTAGTCCGCGGATGGCCACTGAAGCTTTCTTT. Together with reference TRBV19 and TRBJ1-1, the CDR3 gives the full variable domain: DGGITQSPKYLFRKEGQNVTLSCEQNLNHDAMYWYRQDPGQGLRLIYYSQIVNDFQKGDIAEGYSVSREKKESFPLTVTSAQKNPTAFYLCASSPRMATEAFFGQGTRLTVV.

This clone appeared a single time. The chain employs TRBV10-3 and TRBJ1-2; tentatively, D is TRBD1 (6 bases). The CDR3 spans 14 residues. Per the germline V gene, CDR1 is ENHRY and CDR2 is SYGVKD. Trimming stripped 3 bases from V and 4 bases from J, with 12 bases between. The CDR3 region is CAISETGIAYGYTF. In DNA, the CDR3 is TGTGCCATCAGTGAAACAGGGATCGCCTATGGCTACACCTTC.

V usage is TRBV6-5 and J usage is TRBJ2-7, with 10 positions matching TRBD2. Germline V gene sequence: CDR1 MNHEY, CDR2 SVGAGI. With 5 bases clipped from V and 0 bases from J, the junction kept 4 bases outside the gene matches. The CDR3 is 15 amino acids. CDR3 sequence: CASSQTSGDSYEQYF. In DNA form, the CDR3 reads TGTGCCAGCAGTCAAACTAGCGGGGACTCCTACGAGCAGTACTTC.

This chain uses TRBV6-5 with TRBJ2-7; TRBD1 matches at 9 bases. The ends lost 0 bases at V and 5 bases at J; junction bases unmatched: 5. Germline-derived CDR1 and CDR2 are MNHEY and SVGAGI. The CDR3 extends over 15 amino acids. The CDR3 reads CASSYSGTGMDEQYF. The CDR3 DNA reads TGTGCCAGCAGTTACTCGGGGACAGGGATGGACGAGCAGTACTTC.

The V and J genes are TRBV4-3 and TRBJ1-2; D gene unclear. Germline CDR1 is LGHNA and CDR2 is YSLEER. The CDR3 runs 13 residues. Deletions cut 0 bases from V and 8 bases from J, with 10 bases between. CDR3 in DNA: TGCGCCAGCAGCCAAGACCCCGGCAGGGGCTACACCTTC. Its protein product is CASSQDPGRGYTF.

The chain joins TRBV10-3 to TRBJ2-2; D is ambiguous. Trimming took off 10 bases at V and 5 bases at J, with 11 bases between the two ends. Germline values: CDR1 ENHRY, CDR2 SYGVKD. The CDR3 is made up of 12 amino acids. The CDR3 sequence: CASISGTGELFF. As DNA, the CDR3 is TGTGCCAGCATCAGTGGGACCGGGGAGCTGTTTTTT.

The chain recombines TRBV4-1 with TRBJ2-3; 8 bases agree with TRBD1. The V gene end was trimmed by 1 base and the J gene end by 5 bases; junction bases not matched to a gene: 17. The CDR3 spans 19 residues. CDR1 and CDR2 from the germline V gene are MGHRA and YSYEKL. CDR3 loop: CASSQVGWASGGFGDTQYF. The CDR3 DNA is TGCGCCAGCAGCCAAGTGGGGTGGGCCTCAGGGGGCTTCGGAGATACGCAGTATTTT.

This chain joins TRBV11-3 and TRBJ2-1; TRBD2 matches at 8 bases. Germline V gene sequence: CDR1 SGHNT, CDR2 YENEEA. This CDR3 is 17 amino acids long. V gave up 4 bases and J gave up 2 bases; unmatched junction bases: 10. This chain's CDR3 is CASSYRWTSPPYNEQFF. CDR3 sequence (DNA): TGTGCCAGCAGCTACCGATGGACTAGCCCCCCCTACAATGAGCAGTTCTTC.

The J gene is TRBJ2-7, the V gene TRBV7-9; 11 bases map to TRBD2. V was pared by 1 base and J by 1 base, with 6 bases of the junction left unmatched. This CDR3 has 17 amino acids. The germline CDR1 and CDR2 sequences are SEHNR and FQNEAQ (reference sequence). The CDR3 is CASSLEWGLAESYEQYF. The DNA for the CDR3 is TGTGCCAGCAGCTTAGAGTGGGGACTAGCGGAATCCTACGAGCAGTACTTC.

The V and J genes are TRBV7-9 and TRBJ1-2; D not resolved. This CDR3 is built from 13 residues. The V end was cut by 2 bases, the J end by 3 bases, with 7 bases between. CDR1 and CDR2 from the germline V gene are SEHNR and FQNEAQ (reference sequence). The DNA of the CDR3 is TGTGCCAGCAGCTTAAATCTGTACTATGGCTACACCTTC. The encoded protein is CASSLNLYYGYTF.

CDR3 region: CASSQARDDQPQHF. The CDR3, as DNA: TGTGCCAGCAGCCAGGCCAGGGACGATCAGCCCCAGCATTTT. The chain combines TRBV4-2 with TRBJ1-5; D may be TRBD1 (5 bases). The CDR3 is 14 residues long. Trimming pared 3 bases from V and 5 bases from J, leaving 11 bases between. Germline CDR1 reads LGHNA; CDR2 reads YNFKEQ.